This TCR beta chain was sequenced during a study of T cell responses to AZD1222 COVID-19 vaccine. TCRdb's copy holds only in-frame clones and misses some; the assay was immunoSEQ multiplex PCR. The sample has around 99,000 clones, about 89% seen once. The germline CDR1 and CDR2 sequences are MNHEY and SVGEGT. CDR3 length: 16 amino acids. V lost 6 bases, J lost 5 bases, and 12 bases stayed unmatched. Whole-study results and caveats: The span of vaccine-associated CD4 TCRs extended across spike, with dominance at 160-218 and 743-854. Spike-specific TCR repertoires showed rising breadth and depth after two AZD1222 doses.

Details on this clone: Antigen: not known.

This TCR came from an adult in good health. The material sequenced was peripheral blood, taken on day 0 of AZD1222 vaccination. This chain links TRBV6-2 or TRBV6-3 with TRBJ1-5, with 8 bases aligning to TRBD1. The CDR3 spells CASSRDRLNLDQPQHF. The CDR3 DNA is TGTGCCAGCAGCCGGGACAGGCTGAACTTAGATCAGCCCCAGCATTTT.